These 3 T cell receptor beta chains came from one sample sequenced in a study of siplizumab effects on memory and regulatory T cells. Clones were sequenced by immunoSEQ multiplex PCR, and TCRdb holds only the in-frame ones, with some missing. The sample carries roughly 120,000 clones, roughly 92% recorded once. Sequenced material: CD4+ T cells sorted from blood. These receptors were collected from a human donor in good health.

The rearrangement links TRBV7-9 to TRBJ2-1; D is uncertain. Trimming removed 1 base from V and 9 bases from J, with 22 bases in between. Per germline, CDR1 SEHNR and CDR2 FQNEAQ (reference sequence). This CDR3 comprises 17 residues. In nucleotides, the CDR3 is TGTGCCAGCAGCTTAGGGGCCCCCTCGCGTAGTTTAGCTGAGCAGTTCTTC. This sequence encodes CASSLGAPSRSLAEQFF.

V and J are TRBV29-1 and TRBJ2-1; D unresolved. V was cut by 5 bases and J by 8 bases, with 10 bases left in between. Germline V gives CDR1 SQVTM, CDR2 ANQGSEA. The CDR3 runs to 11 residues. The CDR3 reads CSVKYTYEQFF. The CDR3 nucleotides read TGCAGCGTTAAATATACGTATGAGCAGTTCTTC.

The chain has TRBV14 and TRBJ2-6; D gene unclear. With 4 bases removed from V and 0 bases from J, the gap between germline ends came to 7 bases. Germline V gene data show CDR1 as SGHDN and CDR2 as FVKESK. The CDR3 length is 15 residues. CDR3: CASSPHASGANVLTF. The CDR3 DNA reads TGTGCCAGCAGCCCCCACGCCTCTGGGGCCAACGTCCTGACTTTC.